The 4 T cell receptor beta chains listed next were all sequenced from one sample in a study of regulatory T cells in long-lasting Graves disease. Time point in this sample: persistent/refractory GD, antithyroid drugs over 5 years with positive TRAb. Extracted PBMC RNA gave rise to the TCR library. TCR beta libraries were built with iRepertoire HTBI primers and Arm-PCR of CDR3 regions. TCRdb re-called the multiplex PCR reads through MiXCR, storing one row per CDR3 protein. The sample includes 400,000 to 600,000 distinct CDR3 sequences, roughly 21% of them seen just once. Sequences were derived from peripheral blood mononuclear cells (PBMCs), sampled when the disease was refractory, from a patient treated with antithyroid drugs. These receptors were obtained from a female donor with Graves disease.

The sample holds many counts of this clonotype. This rearrangement joins TRBV28 to TRBJ1-5; TRBD1 matches at 8 bases. V was clipped by 7 bases and J by 7 bases; unmatched bases: 9. CDR1 and CDR2 from the germline V gene are MDHEN and SYDVKM. The CDR3 runs to 14 residues. CDR3 sequence: CASTDRGIGQPQHF. CDR3 DNA sequence: TGTGCCAGCACCGACAGGGGTATCGGACAGCCCCAGCATTTT.

V gene TRBV7-8 combines with J gene TRBJ1-3, with D possibly TRBD1 on 5 matching bases. Germline V CDR1 and CDR2: SGHVS, FQNEAQ. The CDR3 spans 16 residues. Trimming removed 1 base at V and 0 bases at J, with 10 bases between. CDR3 in DNA: TGTGCCAGCAGCTTAGGGGGCAGGAGCTCTGGAAACACCATATATTTT. This codes for CASSLGGRSSGNTIYF.

The chain combines TRBV7-6 with TRBJ1-2, with unresolved D. The CDR3 is made up of 15 amino acids. Germline CDR1 reads SGHVS; CDR2 reads FNYEAQ. The ends were cut back, 5 bases at V and 3 bases at J, with 16 bases in the middle. CDR3 region: CASSPRVGMHYGYTF. CDR3 coding DNA: TGTGCCAGCAGCCCGAGGGTTGGAATGCACTATGGCTACACCTTC.

The chain has TRBV20-1 and TRBJ2-2, with 8 bases aligning to TRBD1. V lost 2 bases and J lost 7; bases outside the gene matches: 9. The CDR3 sequence is 15 residues long. From germline, CDR1 is DFQATT and CDR2 SNEGSKA (reference sequence). DNA for the CDR3: TGCAGTGCTAGAAAGATGACAGGGGTAAACGGGGAGCTGTTTTTT. Its translation: CSARKMTGVNGELFF.